This T cell receptor beta chain emerged from a study of identical twins. Notes on the study in general: Whereas memory repertoires showed no such difference, abundant cord blood beta clonotypes carried fewer insertions.

This clonotype has just a few counts. No antigen is known for it. Germline assignment: CDR1 LGHNA and CDR2 YNFKEQ. With 1 base clipped from V and 0 bases from J, the junction kept 5 bases outside the gene matches. The CDR3 is made up of 17 amino acids. Addition of a universal primer site occurred through template switching, and cDNA carried unique molecular identifiers. One entry per CDR3 protein, called by TCRdb with MiXCR from the 5' RACE reads. The repertoire has 1.5 million to 2 million distinct CDR3 sequences, about 32% of them found once; the top ten carry 0.27%. The sequence derives from a newborn girl in good health. The rearrangement joins TRBV4-2 to TRBJ2-1; 8 bases are a match to TRBD2. The sequenced sample was cord blood. The CDR3 is CASSQAKLAVSYNEQFF. CDR3 bases: TGTGCCAGCAGCCAAGCGAAACTAGCGGTCTCCTACAATGAGCAGTTCTTC.